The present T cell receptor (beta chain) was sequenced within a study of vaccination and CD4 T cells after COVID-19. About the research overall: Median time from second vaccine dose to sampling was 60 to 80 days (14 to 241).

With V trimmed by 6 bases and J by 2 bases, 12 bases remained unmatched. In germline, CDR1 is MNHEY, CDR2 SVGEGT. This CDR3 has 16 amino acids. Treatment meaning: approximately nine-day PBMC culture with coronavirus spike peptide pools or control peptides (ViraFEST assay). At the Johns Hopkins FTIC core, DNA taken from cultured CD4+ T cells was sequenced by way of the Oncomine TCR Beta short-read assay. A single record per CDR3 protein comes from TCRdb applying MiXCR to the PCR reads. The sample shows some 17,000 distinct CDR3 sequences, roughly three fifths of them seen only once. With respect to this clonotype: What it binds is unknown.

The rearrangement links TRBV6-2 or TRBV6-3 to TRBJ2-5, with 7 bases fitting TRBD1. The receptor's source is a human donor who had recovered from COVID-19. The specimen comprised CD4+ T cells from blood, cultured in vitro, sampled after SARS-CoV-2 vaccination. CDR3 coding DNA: TGTGCCAGCAGATACAGGGGTTTGAAGGAACAAGAGACCCAGTACTTC. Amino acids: CASRYRGLKEQETQYF.